This section outlines one T cell receptor beta chain sequence together with its context. As yet, its antigen is unknown. This sample is part of a study of cytomegalovirus exposure and HLA in healthy donors. Study findings and constraints: Certain indistinguishable V segments, among them TRBV6-2 and TRBV6-3, were excluded. Follow-up analysis later connected one missense variant in DCLRE1C with trimming of TCR beta V- and J-genes. Several of the most significant clusters appeared, in a later analysis, to be linked to common viral pathogens. Reports showed the classifier diagnosing cytomegalovirus status with high specificity and sensitivity.

The CDR3 totals 11 residues. The V and J ends lost 2 bases and 9 bases respectively, with 11 bases between them. CDR1 is DFQATT and CDR2 is SNEGSKA in the germline V gene (reference sequence). A multiplex PCR was run with 60 Vbeta primers and 13 Jbeta primers. TCRdb keeps only in-frame clones here, not all; method: immunoSEQ multiplex PCR. This table holds 100,000 to 150,000 clones, 83% found once. The genes are TRBV20-1 and TRBJ2-7, with unresolved D. Sequences were obtained from PBMCs. The source is a woman aged 40 to 50 in good health and CMV-seropositive. The CDR3 is CSARRGDVQYF. The CDR3 nucleotides read TGCAGTGCTAGAAGAGGCGACGTGCAGTACTTC.